The 3 T cell receptor beta chains below come from one sample, sequenced in a study of patients and donors after allogeneic stem cell transplantation (dated by TCRdb to about 2020). Library preparation employed RT-PCR. Instrument used: NextSeq 550. The raw public reads went through TCRdb reprocessing: fastp at Q25, MiXCR clone calling, in-frame beta chains kept. CDR3 protein sequences are deduplicated, and each keeps its most common genes and DNA. The sample yields roughly 200,000 distinct CDR3 sequences; about 37% were counted once. The top ten clones comprise about 9.9% of the sample. The sequencing sample was made of blood, either unsorted or a sorted T cell fraction (not recorded which). All receptors derive from a human donor who was either an allogeneic HSCT recipient or a stem cell or donor lymphocyte infusion donor (not recorded which). It is not recorded whose cells these are; they may come from a transplant donor.

The chain carries TRBV29-1 and TRBJ2-3, with D possibly being TRBD2 (6 bases). The CDR3 sequence is 13 residues long. Deletions cut 4 bases from V and 4 bases from J, with 12 bases between. In germline, CDR1 is SQVTM, CDR2 ANQGSEA. The CDR3 bases are TGCAGCGTTGGTGGGACTTTTCCAGATACGCAGTATTTT. Amino acid sequence: CSVGGTFPDTQYF.

Only a few counts were recorded for this clonotype. This sequence joins TRBV12-3 or TRBV12-4 and TRBJ1-1; D perhaps matches TRBD1 (5 bases). The V and J ends lost 6 bases and 0 bases respectively, with 11 bases between them. This CDR3 spans 14 amino acids. CDR3 nucleotide sequence: TGTGCCAGCAGCCACAGGAACATGAACACTGAAGCTTTCTTT. This encodes CASSHRNMNTEAFF.

The genes are TRBV24-1 and TRBJ2-2; 9 bases are shared with TRBD1. Germline CDR1 is KGHDR and CDR2 is SFDVKD. This CDR3 is 15 amino acids long. Trimming took 4 bases from V and 3 from J; bases not matched to a gene: 2. The CDR3 region is CATSERDRDTGELFF. The DNA of the CDR3 is TGTGCCACCAGTGAACGGGACAGGGACACCGGGGAGCTGTTTTTT.